This TCR beta chain was sequenced during a study of PD-1 blockade in mismatch repair-deficient tumors. Study as a whole: Patients had around 11 mismatch repair-deficient cancer types, all previously treated and progressing.

Regarding this clone: The target antigen is unknown.

General observations from the study: Rapid post-treatment expansion, then contraction, generally preceding radiologic response, marked tumor-resident clones.

Repertoires were generated with immunoSEQ multiplex PCR, while TCRdb's copy carries only in-frame clones and drops some. Seen here are more than 30,000 clones, approximately 85% observed once, and the top ten hold over 3%. Trimming left V 5 bases short and J 5 bases short, with 13 bases between. Germline V lookup: CDR1 MDHEN, CDR2 SYDVKM. The length of the CDR3 is 13 residues. The chain carries TRBV28 and TRBJ2-7; TRBD1 might be the D (5 bases). This sequence was found in an adult with mismatch repair-deficient cancer. The specimen comprised peripheral blood, sampled roughly 76 weeks after starting pembrolizumab. The CDR3 here is CASSQGRWDEQYF. The CDR3 bases are TGTGCCAGCAGTCAGGGAAGGTGGGACGAGCAGTACTTC.